This T cell receptor beta chain derives from a study of T cell changes during pregnancy in multiple sclerosis (dated by TCRdb to the late 2010s). Background on the whole study: The study looked at changes in the T cell repertoire across pregnancy in women with multiple sclerosis.

To note about this clone: There is no known antigen for this receptor. Base qualities were left out, and no much larger clone turns up one base away.

Taken from cysteine to phenylalanine, the CDR3 has 15 residues. Of the read, only the CDR3 DNA is kept; its 45 bases are in frame from base 1. The germline V gene (reference sequence) sets CDR1 to LNHDA and CDR2 to SQIVND. The V and J ends are trimmed by 8 bases and 0 bases, leaving 13 bases between them. Receptor amplification or capture employed the immunoSEQ multiplex PCR assay. In its TCRdb copy, this immuneACCESS table keeps in-frame sequences only and misses some clones. Where compared with another copy, unresolved V genes explain less than half of these, and the others have no known cause. The sample table holds about 73,000 clones, of which under 90% were seen once. Over 7.5% of the sample lies in the top ten.

The input for sequencing was peripheral blood, taken after pregnancy. The sequence came from a female donor in good health, enrolled as a control in a pregnancy study. The rearranged segments are TRBV19 and TRBJ2-2; TRBD2 is a possible D gene, resting on 6 matching bases. The CDR3 reads CASRGTATNTGELFF. The nucleotide sequence reads as follows: TGTGCCAGTCGCGGGACGGCTACGAACACCGGGGAGCTGTTTTTT.